This is a list of T cell receptor beta chains from one sample in a study of CD8 T cells in Susac syndrome. Each CDR3 protein gets one entry after TCRdb re-called the immunoSEQ multiplex PCR reads with MiXCR. The repertoire holds about 400,000 distinct CDR3 sequences, approximately 85% seen once, with approximately 0.12% in the top ten. Sequences were obtained from CD8+ T cells from PBMCs. The receptors here all came from a human donor with multiple sclerosis. Both conserved end residues are part of each CDR3. A D gene is named only where the DNA matches it firmly. Rows give clone size only sometimes, using once, few, many, or a class for an expanded clone.

len: 16
d_gene: -
v_gene: TRBV10-3
j_gene: TRBJ2-1
abundance: -
CDR3nt: TGTGCCATCAGTGAGTCGGCAGGAAGCTCCTACAATGAGCAGTTCTTC
CDR3aa: CAISESAGSSYNEQFF

len: 15
d_gene: -
v_gene: TRBV6-5
j_gene: TRBJ2-2
abundance: few
CDR3nt: TGTGCCAGCAGTTACTCCGAGGGTTACACCGGGGAGCTGTTTTTT
CDR3aa: CASSYSEGYTGELFF

len: 15
d_gene: TRBD1
v_gene: TRBV28
j_gene: TRBJ2-2
abundance: -
CDR3nt: TGTGCCAGCAGTCAGGACAGGGGGCTTACCGGGGAGCTGTTTTTT
CDR3aa: CASSQDRGLTGELFF

len: 14
d_gene: -
v_gene: TRBV10-1
j_gene: TRBJ2-4
abundance: -
CDR3nt: TGCGCCAGCAGTGAGTTTGGCGGGACTGACATTCAGTACTTC
CDR3aa: CASSEFGGTDIQYF

len: 15
d_gene: -
v_gene: TRBV29-1
j_gene: TRBJ2-2
abundance: -
CDR3nt: TGCAGCGTTGAATTGGAGGGTTTGGGCACCGGGGAGCTGTTTTTT
CDR3aa: CSVELEGLGTGELFF

len: 15
d_gene: -
v_gene: TRBV27
j_gene: TRBJ2-5
abundance: -
CDR3nt: TGTGCCAGCAGTTTATTACAGGGTGACGCAGAGACCCAGTACTTC
CDR3aa: CASSLLQGDAETQYF

len: 17
d_gene: -
v_gene: TRBV11-2
j_gene: TRBJ2-1
abundance: -
CDR3nt: TGTGCCAGCAGCTTACCCGCGGTCCTGAGCTCCTACAATGAGCAGTTCTTC
CDR3aa: CASSLPAVLSSYNEQFF

len: 16
d_gene: -
v_gene: TRBV7-2
j_gene: TRBJ2-1
abundance: -
CDR3nt: TGTGCCAGCAGCTTAATAGAGGACACCCGGGGCAATGAGCAGTTCTTC
CDR3aa: CASSLIEDTRGNEQFF

len: 15
d_gene: TRBD1
v_gene: TRBV28
j_gene: TRBJ2-7
abundance: -
CDR3nt: TGTGCCAGCAGTTCGCTACGACAGGGCCACTACGAGCAGTACTTC
CDR3aa: CASSSLRQGHYEQYF

len: 16
d_gene: TRBD1
v_gene: TRBV5-1
j_gene: TRBJ2-1
abundance: -
CDR3nt: TGCGCCAGCAGCTTGAGGGACAGGGTAATCCGGATAGAGCAGTTCTTC
CDR3aa: CASSLRDRVIRIEQFF

len: 17
d_gene: TRBD1
v_gene: TRBV5-1
j_gene: TRBJ2-5
abundance: -
CDR3nt: TGCGCCAGCAGCTTGGCGCCGGGACAGTCCTTCCAAGAGACCCAGTACTTC
CDR3aa: CASSLAPGQSFQETQYF

len: 12
d_gene: TRBD2
v_gene: TRBV29-1
j_gene: TRBJ2-7
abundance: once
CDR3nt: TGCAGCGTTGAACTAGCGGGAGTCGAGCAGTACTTC
CDR3aa: CSVELAGVEQYF

len: 17
d_gene: TRBD1
v_gene: TRBV18
j_gene: TRBJ2-7
abundance: -
CDR3nt: TGTGCCAGCTCACCTTGGGGGACAGGGGGCACCCCCTACGAGCAGTACTTC
CDR3aa: CASSPWGTGGTPYEQYF

len: 15
d_gene: -
v_gene: TRBV28
j_gene: TRBJ2-2
abundance: -
CDR3nt: TGTGCCAGCAGTTTTCTCCGGGAATACACCGGGGAGCTGTTTTTT
CDR3aa: CASSFLREYTGELFF

len: 14
d_gene: -
v_gene: TRBV28
j_gene: TRBJ1-2
abundance: -
CDR3nt: TGTGCCAGCAACTCGGCCGGGATCAACTATGGCTACACCTTC
CDR3aa: CASNSAGINYGYTF

len: 14
d_gene: -
v_gene: TRBV30
j_gene: TRBJ2-7
abundance: -
CDR3nt: TGTGCCTGGAGTCCTCTATCCCCGGCCTACGAGCAGTACTTC
CDR3aa: CAWSPLSPAYEQYF

len: 13
d_gene: -
v_gene: TRBV19
j_gene: TRBJ2-2
abundance: -
CDR3nt: TGTGCCAGTAGTGTAGAGGGTTCCGGGGAGCTGTTTTTT
CDR3aa: CASSVEGSGELFF

len: 15
d_gene: -
v_gene: TRBV6-2/TRBV6-3
j_gene: TRBJ2-7
abundance: -
CDR3nt: TGTGCCAGCAGTTACTCTATAGGACTTCCCCTCGAGCAGTACTTC
CDR3aa: CASSYSIGLPLEQYF

len: 15
d_gene: -
v_gene: TRBV30
j_gene: TRBJ1-2
abundance: -
CDR3nt: TGTGCCTGGAGTCCTACGGCCGACACCCACTATGGCTACACCTTC
CDR3aa: CAWSPTADTHYGYTF

len: 15
d_gene: -
v_gene: TRBV2
j_gene: TRBJ2-1
abundance: -
CDR3nt: TGTGCCAGCAGTGTGGGCGGGGGCGATTACAATGAGCAGTTCTTC
CDR3aa: CASSVGGGDYNEQFF

len: 16
d_gene: -
v_gene: TRBV28
j_gene: TRBJ1-3
abundance: -
CDR3nt: TGTGCCAGCAGCCCTCCAGAACCATACTCTGGAAACACCATATATTTT
CDR3aa: CASSPPEPYSGNTIYF

len: 14
d_gene: TRBD2
v_gene: TRBV29-1
j_gene: TRBJ2-1
abundance: -
CDR3nt: TGCAGCGTTGAAGGGCAGGGAGGGTCCGGGGAGCAGTTCTTC
CDR3aa: CSVEGQGGSGEQFF

len: 15
d_gene: -
v_gene: TRBV6-4
j_gene: TRBJ1-2
abundance: once
CDR3nt: TGTGCCAGCAGTGACTGGAGTGGGGGGGGCTATGGCTACACCTTC
CDR3aa: CASSDWSGGGYGYTF

len: 15
d_gene: TRBD1
v_gene: TRBV2
j_gene: TRBJ1-6
abundance: once
CDR3nt: TGTGCCAGCACCCTGGGGACAGGGGTTAATTCACCCCTCCACTTT
CDR3aa: CASTLGTGVNSPLHF

len: 19
d_gene: -
v_gene: TRBV5-1
j_gene: TRBJ2-4
abundance: -
CDR3nt: TGCGCCAGCAGCTTGAATGGGCAGGGAGCCCGCTTAGCCAAAAACATTCAGTACTTC
CDR3aa: CASSLNGQGARLAKNIQYF

len: 15
d_gene: -
v_gene: TRBV27
j_gene: TRBJ1-5
abundance: -
CDR3nt: TGTGCCAGCAGTTTAAGTGGGTTAGGCAATCAGCCCCAGCATTTT
CDR3aa: CASSLSGLGNQPQHF

len: 15
d_gene: TRBD2
v_gene: TRBV9
j_gene: TRBJ2-3
abundance: -
CDR3nt: TGTGCCAGCGGCAAACTAGCGGGGCCCACAGATACGCAGTATTTT
CDR3aa: CASGKLAGPTDTQYF

len: 16
d_gene: -
v_gene: TRBV7-6
j_gene: TRBJ2-2
abundance: -
CDR3nt: TGTGCCAGCAGCTTCCCCAACAGGGACGACACCGGGGAGCTGTTTTTT
CDR3aa: CASSFPNRDDTGELFF

len: 14
d_gene: -
v_gene: TRBV19
j_gene: TRBJ2-1
abundance: -
CDR3nt: TGTGCCAGTAGCCATGGGAACACCTACAATGAGCAGTTCTTC
CDR3aa: CASSHGNTYNEQFF

len: 16
d_gene: -
v_gene: TRBV4-1
j_gene: TRBJ2-1
abundance: -
CDR3nt: TGCGCCAGCAGCCAAGGGGTAGGCGGTACCTACAATGAGCAGTTCTTC
CDR3aa: CASSQGVGGTYNEQFF

len: 15
d_gene: -
v_gene: TRBV5-4
j_gene: TRBJ1-2
abundance: -
CDR3nt: TGTGCCAGCAGCTTGGGGACTCCTGGAGGACGCGGCTACACCTTC
CDR3aa: CASSLGTPGGRGYTF

len: 14
d_gene: -
v_gene: TRBV6-5
j_gene: TRBJ2-5
abundance: -
CDR3nt: TGTGCCAGCAGTTACGTAAAAGGGACAGAGACCCAGTACTTC
CDR3aa: CASSYVKGTETQYF

len: 14
d_gene: -
v_gene: TRBV11-2
j_gene: TRBJ2-7
abundance: -
CDR3nt: TGTGCCAGCAGCTTAGGGCCCAAAACCTACGAGCAGTACTTC
CDR3aa: CASSLGPKTYEQYF

len: 19
d_gene: TRBD2
v_gene: TRBV7-8
j_gene: TRBJ2-3
abundance: -
CDR3nt: TGTGCCAGCAGCTTATGGGGACTAGCGGGGGGACAGAGCACAGATACGCAGTATTTT
CDR3aa: CASSLWGLAGGQSTDTQYF

len: 17
d_gene: TRBD1
v_gene: TRBV18
j_gene: TRBJ2-3
abundance: -
CDR3nt: TGTGCCAGCTCACCACGGATTACAGGGGGCAACACAGATACGCAGTATTTT
CDR3aa: CASSPRITGGNTDTQYF

len: 14
d_gene: -
v_gene: TRBV10-2
j_gene: TRBJ1-1
abundance: -
CDR3nt: TGCGCCAGCATCGAAAGAGGGGAGAACACTGAAGCTTTCTTT
CDR3aa: CASIERGENTEAFF

len: 12
d_gene: -
v_gene: TRBV3-1
j_gene: TRBJ2-3
abundance: -
CDR3nt: TGTGCCAGCAGCCAAGATCGAGATACGCAGTATTTT
CDR3aa: CASSQDRDTQYF

len: 16
d_gene: -
v_gene: TRBV14
j_gene: TRBJ1-1
abundance: once
CDR3nt: TGTGCCAGCAGCCCTTTTCCGGGGGAGGCGAACACTGAAGCTTTCTTT
CDR3aa: CASSPFPGEANTEAFF

len: 14
d_gene: -
v_gene: TRBV28
j_gene: TRBJ1-1
abundance: few
CDR3nt: TGTGCCAGCAGTTCGGGACCTCGGAACACTGAAGCTTTCTTT
CDR3aa: CASSSGPRNTEAFF

len: 16
d_gene: TRBD1
v_gene: TRBV13
j_gene: TRBJ1-2
abundance: -
CDR3nt: TGTGCCAGCAGCCTCCGGGACAGGGGGCTTGGCTATGGCTACACCTTC
CDR3aa: CASSLRDRGLGYGYTF

len: 16
d_gene: -
v_gene: TRBV7-9
j_gene: TRBJ2-2
abundance: -
CDR3nt: TGTGCCAGCAGCTTTCTGGGGGAAGCGAACACCGGGGAGCTGTTTTTT
CDR3aa: CASSFLGEANTGELFF

len: 13
d_gene: -
v_gene: TRBV6-5
j_gene: TRBJ2-1
abundance: once
CDR3nt: TGTGCCAGCAGTCCTAGCATTGGTAATGAGCAGTTCTTC
CDR3aa: CASSPSIGNEQFF

len: 17
d_gene: -
v_gene: TRBV7-7
j_gene: TRBJ2-2
abundance: -
CDR3nt: TGTGTCAGCAGCATGGGAGTCAGTCCCACGAACACCGGGGAGCTGTTTTTT
CDR3aa: CVSSMGVSPTNTGELFF

len: 16
d_gene: -
v_gene: TRBV6-1
j_gene: TRBJ2-5
abundance: -
CDR3nt: TGTGCCAGCAGCCCCTTACGGCCACGTGTACTGGAGACCCAGTACTTC
CDR3aa: CASSPLRPRVLETQYF

len: 13
d_gene: TRBD1
v_gene: TRBV30
j_gene: TRBJ1-1
abundance: -
CDR3nt: TGTGCCTGGAGTGACAGGGGGGGAACTGAAGCTTTCTTT
CDR3aa: CAWSDRGGTEAFF

len: 19
d_gene: TRBD2
v_gene: TRBV3-1
j_gene: TRBJ2-4
abundance: -
CDR3nt: TGTGCCAGCAGCCAAGACAGCGCTAGCGGGGCCCTAGCCAAAAACATTCAGTACTTC
CDR3aa: CASSQDSASGALAKNIQYF

len: 14
d_gene: -
v_gene: TRBV27
j_gene: TRBJ1-3
abundance: few
CDR3nt: TGTGCCAGCAGTTTGGGCGGCTCTGGAAACACCATATATTTT
CDR3aa: CASSLGGSGNTIYF

len: 17
d_gene: TRBD2
v_gene: TRBV4-1
j_gene: TRBJ2-7
abundance: -
CDR3nt: TGCGCCAGCAGCCAAGGTATACTAGCGGGAGGAAACTACGAGCAGTACTTC
CDR3aa: CASSQGILAGGNYEQYF

len: 17
d_gene: -
v_gene: TRBV28
j_gene: TRBJ2-6
abundance: -
CDR3nt: TGTGCCAGCAGTTGGGAGGTGGGGGACGCTGGGGCCAACGTCCTGACTTTC
CDR3aa: CASSWEVGDAGANVLTF

len: 13
d_gene: -
v_gene: TRBV14
j_gene: TRBJ2-7
abundance: -
CDR3nt: TGTGCCAGCAGCCTCAAAACGGTCTACGAGCAGTACTTC
CDR3aa: CASSLKTVYEQYF

len: 14
d_gene: TRBD1
v_gene: TRBV27
j_gene: TRBJ2-1
abundance: -
CDR3nt: TGTGCCAGCAGCCCCGGGACAGGGCTGGATGAGCAGTTCTTC
CDR3aa: CASSPGTGLDEQFF